Sequencing of this T cell receptor (beta chain) was carried out in a study of CD8 T cells in ankylosing spondylitis. TCRdb processed the 5' RACE reads anew with MiXCR; each CDR3 protein has one entry. Counted here are 700,000 or so distinct CDR3 sequences, under 20% occurring once; the ten biggest clones make up around 20%. About this clonotype itself: Its antigen is as yet unknown.

The germline gives CDR1 MDHEN, CDR2 SYDVKM. V dropped 3 bases and J dropped 7; count of bases not matched to a gene: 7. The CDR3 is 15 residues long. Findings of the study overall: Relatively scarce in peripheral blood, disease-linked clones were CD8+. Reportedly, significant enrichment of disease-linked clones occurred in matched ankylosing spondylitis synovial fluid. Made up of under 10 highly homologous variants, a TCR beta motif appeared characteristic of ankylosing spondylitis blood.

This chain connects TRBV28 to TRBJ2-7, with 12 bases matching TRBD1. The TCR comes from a male donor with ankylosing spondylitis. The sample taken for sequencing was blood, either unsorted or a sorted T cell fraction (not recorded which). CDR3 sequence (DNA): TGTGCCAGCAGTTTCCTGGGACAGGGGGCTGATGAGCAGTACTTC. Amino acid sequence: CASSFLGQGADEQYF.